The present entry profiles one T cell receptor (beta chain) with its context. As yet, its antigen is unknown. These data come from a study of regulatory and conventional T cells in RAG deficiency. General study points: Patient subsets had shorter CDR3s; Omenn Treg-Tconv overlap exceeded 75%. Shannon entropy was markedly lower and Simpson indices higher in RAG-deficient patients than control T-cell subsets.

Between the trimmed V and J ends, which lost 1 base and 1 base, there was a span of 8 bases. The CDR3 loop spans 15 amino acids. Germline V lookup: CDR1 LGHNA, CDR2 YNFKEQ. Profiling relied on immunoSEQ multiplex PCR, and the TCRdb table lists in-frame clones only, not all of them. The sample has about 28,000 clones, under 95% seen once. Regulatory T cells were sorted from blood as CD4+ CD25-high CD127-low cells. In addition, the sample was reused for a study of regulatory T cells. From that study: The PCR used 52 TRBV and 13 TRBJ primers. Skewed V and J usage and few unique V-J pairs marked patient repertoires, most in Tregs.

The sample taken for sequencing was Tregs sorted from blood. This receptor was taken from a human donor in good health. The chain employs TRBV4-2 and TRBJ1-3; possible D gene TRBD1, 5 bases. This CDR3 is CASSQGQGSGNTIYF. DNA of the CDR3: TGTGCCAGCAGCCAAGGTCAGGGATCTGGAAACACCATATATTTT.